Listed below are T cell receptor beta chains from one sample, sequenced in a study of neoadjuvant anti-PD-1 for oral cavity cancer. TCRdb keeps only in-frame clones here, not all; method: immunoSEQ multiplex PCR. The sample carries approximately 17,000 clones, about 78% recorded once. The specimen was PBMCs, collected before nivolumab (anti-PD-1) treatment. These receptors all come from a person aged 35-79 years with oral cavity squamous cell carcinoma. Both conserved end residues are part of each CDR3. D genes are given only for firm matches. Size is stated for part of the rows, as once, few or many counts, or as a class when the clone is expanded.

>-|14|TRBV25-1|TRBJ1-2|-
TGTGCCAGCAGTCGCAGGGAGGGGTACTATGGCTACACCTTC
CASSRREGYYGYTF
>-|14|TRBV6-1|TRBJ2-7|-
TGTGCCAGCAGTGAAGTTTCCGCCCGGGGCGAGCAGTACTTC
CASSEVSARGEQYF
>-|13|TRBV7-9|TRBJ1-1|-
TGTGCCAGCAGCGCCCAGATGAACACTGAAGCTTTCTTT
CASSAQMNTEAFF
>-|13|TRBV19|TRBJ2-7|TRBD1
TGTGCCAGTAGTCGACAGGGGGCGCGGGAGCAGTACTTC
CASSRQGAREQYF
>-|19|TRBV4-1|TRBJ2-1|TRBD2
TGCGCCAGCAGCCACCCCCGGGGACTAGCGGGAGGATGGTACAATGAGCAGTTCTTC
CASSHPRGLAGGWYNEQFF
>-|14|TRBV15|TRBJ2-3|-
TGTGCCACCAGCAGAGATCGGTCTGCGTACACGCAGTATTTT
CATSRDRSAYTQYF
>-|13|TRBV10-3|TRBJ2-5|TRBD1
TGTGCCATCTCCGGACAGGGGGCAGGGGCCCAGTACTTC
CAISGQGAGAQYF
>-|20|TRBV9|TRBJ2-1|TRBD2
TGTGCCAGCAGCGCTCCCGGGACTAGCGGGACGCAAAGCTCCTACAATGAGCAGTTCTTC
CASSAPGTSGTQSSYNEQFF
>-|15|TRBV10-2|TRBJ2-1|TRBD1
TGCGCCAGCAGGGCGGGGACAGGGGCTCCCAATGAGCAGTTCTTC
CASRAGTGAPNEQFF
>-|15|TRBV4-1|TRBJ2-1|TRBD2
TGCGCCAGCAGCCTTAGCGGGGGACTCTACAATGAGCAGTTCTTC
CASSLSGGLYNEQFF
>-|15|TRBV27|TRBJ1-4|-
TGTGCCAGCAGTTTGGGAACAGGGTATCGTGCAAAACTGTTTTTT
CASSLGTGYRAKLFF
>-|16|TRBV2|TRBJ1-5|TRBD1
TGTGCCAGCAGTGAACGGGGACAGGGAAGCAATCAGCCCCAGCATTTT
CASSERGQGSNQPQHF
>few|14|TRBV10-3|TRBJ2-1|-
TGTGCCATCAGCAGGGAATTCCAGAAAAATGAGCAGTTCTTC
CAISREFQKNEQFF
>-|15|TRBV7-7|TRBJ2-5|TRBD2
TGTGCTAGCAGCCGGGGGACTAGCGTTTGGGAGACCCAGTACTTC
CASSRGTSVWETQYF
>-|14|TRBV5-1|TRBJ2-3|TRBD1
TGCGCCAGCAGCACCGGACAGGGTACGGATACGCAGTATTTT
CASSTGQGTDTQYF
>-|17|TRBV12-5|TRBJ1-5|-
TGTGCTAGTGGTTTGGCCCCCCAGCACGGCGTCAATCAGCCCCAGCATTTT
CASGLAPQHGVNQPQHF
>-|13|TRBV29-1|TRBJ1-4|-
TGCAGCGCTAGGGGTAGGACTAATGAAAAACTGTTTTTT
CSARGRTNEKLFF
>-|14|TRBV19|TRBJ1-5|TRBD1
TGTGCCAGTAGTACGGGACAGGGGTTTCAGCCCCAGCATTTT
CASSTGQGFQPQHF
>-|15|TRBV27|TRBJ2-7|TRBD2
TGTGCCAGCAGCCCCCTTCGCCTAGCGGACCTTAAGCAGTACTTC
CASSPLRLADLKQYF
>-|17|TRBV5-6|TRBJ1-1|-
TGTGCCAGCAGCTTGGCCGGACGGACCCGCATGAACACTGAAGCTTTCTTT
CASSLAGRTRMNTEAFF
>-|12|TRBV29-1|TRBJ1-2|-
TGCAGCGTTGAAGATAACAGCTATGGCTACACCTTC
CSVEDNSYGYTF
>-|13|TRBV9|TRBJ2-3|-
TGTGCCAGCAGCGTAGATCATCGGGATACGCAGTATTTT
CASSVDHRDTQYF
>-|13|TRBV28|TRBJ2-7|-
TGTGCCAGCAGTTCAGGGGGAGGCCACGAGCAGTACTTC
CASSSGGGHEQYF
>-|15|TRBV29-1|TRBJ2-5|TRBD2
TGCAGCGTTAAGACTAGCGGGGGGCAACAAGAGACCCAGTACTTC
CSVKTSGGQQETQYF
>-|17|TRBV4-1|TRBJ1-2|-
TGCGCCAGCAGCCAACCCGCGACCAGTGTTTCTAACTATGGCTACACCTTC
CASSQPATSVSNYGYTF
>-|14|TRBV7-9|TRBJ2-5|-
TGTGCCAGCAGCTTAGTATCCGGACAAGAGACCCAGTACTTC
CASSLVSGQETQYF
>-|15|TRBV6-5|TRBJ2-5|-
TGTGCCAGCAGGCCTACGACCGGGGGCACAGAGACCCAGTACTTC
CASRPTTGGTETQYF
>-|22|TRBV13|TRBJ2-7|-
TGTGCCAGCAGCTTAGTGTACAGGGGGGCTAGCGGCTGGAAGGTGGTCCCCTACGAGCAGTACTTC
CASSLVYRGASGWKVVPYEQYF
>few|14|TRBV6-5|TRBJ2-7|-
TGTGCCAGCAGTTATGGCCAGGGGAGCGGCGAGCAGTACTTC
CASSYGQGSGEQYF
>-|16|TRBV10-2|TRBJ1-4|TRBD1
TGCGCCAGCAGTGAGATATGGGACAGGGAGGGTGAAAAACTGTTTTTT
CASSEIWDREGEKLFF
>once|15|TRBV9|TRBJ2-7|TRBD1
TGTGCCAGCAGCGCGCGGACAGGGGTCGAGTACGAGCAGTACTTC
CASSARTGVEYEQYF
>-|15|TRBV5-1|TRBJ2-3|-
TGCGCCAGCAGCGTTGGACAGTCTAGCACAGATACGCAGTATTTT
CASSVGQSSTDTQYF
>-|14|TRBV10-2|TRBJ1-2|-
TGCGCCAGCAGCCCCGGGACCCGAGGGGCTGGCTACACCTTC
CASSPGTRGAGYTF
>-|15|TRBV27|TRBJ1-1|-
TGTGCCAGCAGTTCCAGGGTTCTGGGGAACACTGAAGCTTTCTTT
CASSSRVLGNTEAFF
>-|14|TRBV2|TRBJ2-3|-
TGTGCCAGCAAACCAGGCCGGGGGACAGATACGCAGTATTTT
CASKPGRGTDTQYF
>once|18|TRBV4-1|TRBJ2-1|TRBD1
TGCGCCAGCAGCCTCCGGGACAGTGGGCCTGGGTCCTACAATGAGCAGTTCTTC
CASSLRDSGPGSYNEQFF
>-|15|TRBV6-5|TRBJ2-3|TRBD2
TGTGCCAGCAGCACAAGCGGGAGGGCCGACGGTACGCAGTATTTT
CASSTSGRADGTQYF
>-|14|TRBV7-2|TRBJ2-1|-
TGTGCCAGCAGCTCCCCGGCGGGGCGGAATGAGCAGTTCTTC
CASSSPAGRNEQFF
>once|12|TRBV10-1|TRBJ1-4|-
TGCGCCAGCAGTCCTGACACCATCGAACTGTTTTTT
CASSPDTIELFF
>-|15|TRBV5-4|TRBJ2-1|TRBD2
TGTGCCAGCAGACGGGGACTAGCGGACAACAATGAGCAGTTCTTC
CASRRGLADNNEQFF
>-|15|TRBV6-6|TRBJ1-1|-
TGTGCCAGCAGCTTAGGCGGTCGAAAAGGTACTGAAGCTTTCTTT
CASSLGGRKGTEAFF
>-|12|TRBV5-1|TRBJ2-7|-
TGCGCCAGCAGCGGGGGTACCCACGAGCAGTACTTC
CASSGGTHEQYF
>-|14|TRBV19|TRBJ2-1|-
TGTGCCAGTAGACGGGAGACCTCCTACAATGAGCAGTTCTTC
CASRRETSYNEQFF
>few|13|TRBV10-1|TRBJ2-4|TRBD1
TGCGCCAGCAGCGCCGGGACAGGGGCCATTCAGTACTTC
CASSAGTGAIQYF
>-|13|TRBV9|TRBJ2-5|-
TGTGCCAGCAGCGGACCGTACCAAGAGACCCAGTACTTC
CASSGPYQETQYF
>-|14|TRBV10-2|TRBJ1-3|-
TGCGCCAGCAGCCCCGGGACCTCTGGAAACACCATATATTTT
CASSPGTSGNTIYF
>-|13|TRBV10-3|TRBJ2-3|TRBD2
TGTGCCATCAGTGAGTCGCGGGAGGACGCGCAGTATTTT
CAISESREDAQYF
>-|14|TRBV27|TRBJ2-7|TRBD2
TGTGCCACTAGAGGATCTAGCGGAGTCTACGAGCAGTACTTC
CATRGSSGVYEQYF
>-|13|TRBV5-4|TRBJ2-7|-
TGTGCCAGCAGCTTGACCGGGAACTACGAGCAGTACTTC
CASSLTGNYEQYF
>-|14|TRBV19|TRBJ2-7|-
TGTGCCAGTAGTTACCTGGGGCATCTGAGGGAGCAGTACTTC
CASSYLGHLREQYF
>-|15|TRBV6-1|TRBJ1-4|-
TGTGCCAGCAGTGAACCCGGGAGTTCTAATGAAAAACTGTTTTTT
CASSEPGSSNEKLFF
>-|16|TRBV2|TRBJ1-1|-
TGTGCCAGCAGTGTGGGATCGGGGGGCCTTGGCACTGAAGCTTTCTTT
CASSVGSGGLGTEAFF
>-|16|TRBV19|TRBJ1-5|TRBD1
TGTGCCAGTACCGTACAGGGGCCCCTAGTAAATCAGCCCCAGCATTTT
CASTVQGPLVNQPQHF
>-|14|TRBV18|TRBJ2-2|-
TGTGCCAGCTCAGACCAGCTGAACACCGGGGAGCTGTTTTTT
CASSDQLNTGELFF
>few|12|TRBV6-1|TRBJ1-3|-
TGTGCCAGCAGTTTCACTGGAAACACCATATATTTT
CASSFTGNTIYF
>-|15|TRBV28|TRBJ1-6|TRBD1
TGTGCCAGCAGTTCCGGGACAGCCAATAATTCACCCCTCCACTTT
CASSSGTANNSPLHF